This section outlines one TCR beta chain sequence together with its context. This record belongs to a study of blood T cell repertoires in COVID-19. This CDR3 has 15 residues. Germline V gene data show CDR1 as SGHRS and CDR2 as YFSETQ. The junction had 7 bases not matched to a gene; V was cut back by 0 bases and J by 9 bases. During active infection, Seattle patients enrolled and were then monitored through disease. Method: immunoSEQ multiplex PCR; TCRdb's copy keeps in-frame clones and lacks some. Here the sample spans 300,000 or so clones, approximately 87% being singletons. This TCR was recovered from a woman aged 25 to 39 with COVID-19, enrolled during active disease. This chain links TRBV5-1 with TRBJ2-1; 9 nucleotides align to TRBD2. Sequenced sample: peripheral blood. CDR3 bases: TGCGCCAGCAGCTTGGCTGGTAGCGGGAGTGTTGAGCAGTTCTTC. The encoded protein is CASSLAGSGSVEQFF.